This record covers a single T cell receptor (beta chain). This entry comes from a study of cytomegalovirus exposure and HLA in healthy donors. Primers for the PCR totalled 60 Vbeta and 13 Jbeta. TCRdb keeps only in-frame clones here, not all; method: immunoSEQ multiplex PCR. This table has roughly 190,000 clones, roughly 80% appearing once. The TCR comes from a woman aged 18-35 years in good health and CMV-seronegative. Sequences were obtained from PBMCs.

Here the CDR3 DNA reads TGTGCCAGTAGTATCACAGGGGGTCTTCTGAAACTGTTTTTT. Its protein is CASSITGGLLKLFF. The chain combines TRBV19 with TRBJ1-4; 8 bases fit TRBD1. The V gene end was trimmed by 3 bases and the J gene end by 11 bases; junction bases not matched to a gene: 8. The CDR3 length is 14 residues. Germline loops: CDR1 LNHDA, CDR2 SQIVND (reference sequence).